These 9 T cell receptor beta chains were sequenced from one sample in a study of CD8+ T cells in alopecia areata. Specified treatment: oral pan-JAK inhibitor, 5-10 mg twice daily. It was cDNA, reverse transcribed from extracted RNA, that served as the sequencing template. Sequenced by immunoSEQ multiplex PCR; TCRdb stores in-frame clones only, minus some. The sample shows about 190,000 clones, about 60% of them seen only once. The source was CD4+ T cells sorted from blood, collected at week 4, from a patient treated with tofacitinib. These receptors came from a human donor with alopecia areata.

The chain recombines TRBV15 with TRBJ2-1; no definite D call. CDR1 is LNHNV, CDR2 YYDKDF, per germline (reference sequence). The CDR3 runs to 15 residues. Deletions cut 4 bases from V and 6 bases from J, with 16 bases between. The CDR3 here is CATSTARGWFNEQFF. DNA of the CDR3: TGTGCCACCAGCACAGCGCGAGGTTGGTTCAATGAGCAGTTCTTC.

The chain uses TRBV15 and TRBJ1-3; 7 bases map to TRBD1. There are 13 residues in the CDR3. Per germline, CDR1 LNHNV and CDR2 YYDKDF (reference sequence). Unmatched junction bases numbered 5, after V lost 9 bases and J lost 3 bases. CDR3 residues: CATNTGDGNTIYF. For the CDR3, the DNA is TGTGCCACGAACACAGGGGATGGAAACACCATATATTTT. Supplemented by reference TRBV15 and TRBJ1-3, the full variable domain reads DAMVIQNPRYQVTQFGKPVTLSCSQTLNHNVMYWYQQKSSQAPKLLFHYYDKDFNNEADTPDNFQSRRPNTSFCFLDIRSPGLGDTAMYLCATNTGDGNTIYFGEGSWLTVV.

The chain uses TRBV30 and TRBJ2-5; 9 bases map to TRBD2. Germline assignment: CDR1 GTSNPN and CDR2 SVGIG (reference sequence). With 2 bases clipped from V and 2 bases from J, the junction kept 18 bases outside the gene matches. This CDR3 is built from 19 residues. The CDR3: CAWSHPPGTSPMLQETQYF. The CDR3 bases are TGTGCCTGGAGTCATCCACCCGGGACTAGCCCAATGTTACAAGAGACCCAGTACTTC.

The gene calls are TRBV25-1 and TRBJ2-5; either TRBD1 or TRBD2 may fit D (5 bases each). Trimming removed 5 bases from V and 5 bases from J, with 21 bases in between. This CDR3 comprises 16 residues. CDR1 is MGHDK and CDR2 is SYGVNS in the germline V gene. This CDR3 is CASSTLRGRDRETQYF. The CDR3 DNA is TGTGCCAGCAGTACGCTAAGGGGACGGGATAGGGAGACCCAGTACTTC.

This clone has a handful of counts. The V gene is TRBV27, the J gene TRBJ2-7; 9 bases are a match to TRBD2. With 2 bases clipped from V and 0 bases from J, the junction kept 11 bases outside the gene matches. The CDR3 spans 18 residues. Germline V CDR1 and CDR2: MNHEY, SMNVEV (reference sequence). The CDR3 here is CASSLTGIAGVNSYEQYF. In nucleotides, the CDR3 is TGTGCCAGCAGTTTAACGGGGATAGCGGGAGTAAACTCCTACGAGCAGTACTTC.

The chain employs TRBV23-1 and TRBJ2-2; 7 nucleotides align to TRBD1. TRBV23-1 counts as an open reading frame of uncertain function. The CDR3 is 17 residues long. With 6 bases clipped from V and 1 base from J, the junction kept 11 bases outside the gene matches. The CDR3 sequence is CASRILQGSKNTGELFF. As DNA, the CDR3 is TGCGCCAGCAGGATTTTACAGGGGTCCAAGAACACCGGGGAGCTGTTTTTT.

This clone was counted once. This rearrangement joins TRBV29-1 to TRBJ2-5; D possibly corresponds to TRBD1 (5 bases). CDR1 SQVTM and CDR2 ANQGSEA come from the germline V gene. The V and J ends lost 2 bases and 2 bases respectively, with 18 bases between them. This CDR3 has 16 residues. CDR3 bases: TGCAGCGTTGAAATACCTTTTACAGGTGAACAAGAGACCCAGTACTTC. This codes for CSVEIPFTGEQETQYF. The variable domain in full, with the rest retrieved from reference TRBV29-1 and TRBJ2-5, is SAVISQKPSRDICQRGTSLTIQCQVDSQVTMMFWYRQQPGQSLTLIATANQGSEATYESGFVIDKFPISRPNLTFSTLTVSNMSPEDSSIYLCSVEIPFTGEQETQYFGPGTRLLVL.

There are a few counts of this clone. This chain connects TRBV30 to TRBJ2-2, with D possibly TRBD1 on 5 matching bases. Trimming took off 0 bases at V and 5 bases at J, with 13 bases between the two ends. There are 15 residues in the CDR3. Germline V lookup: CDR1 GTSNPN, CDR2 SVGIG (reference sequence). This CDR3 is CAWSVQGYTTGELFF. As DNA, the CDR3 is TGTGCCTGGAGTGTGCAGGGATACACGACCGGGGAGCTGTTTTTT.

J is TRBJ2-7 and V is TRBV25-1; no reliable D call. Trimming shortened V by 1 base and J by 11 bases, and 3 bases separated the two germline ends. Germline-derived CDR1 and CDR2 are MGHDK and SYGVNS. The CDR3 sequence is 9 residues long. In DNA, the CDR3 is TGTGCCAGCAGTGAATCGGAGTACTTC. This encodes CASSESEYF.